What follows are 21 T cell receptor beta chains derived from one specimen sequenced in a study of T cell repertoires in aging, cancer and after chemotherapy. Rearranged V-D-J TRB sequences were amplified with a mixed TRB-A/B primer pool. TCRdb reprocessed the multiplex PCR reads with MiXCR, giving one entry per CDR3 protein. Here the sample spans about 17,000 distinct CDR3 sequences, about 50% being singletons. TCR beta rearrangements were amplified from peripheral blood genomic DNA. Material for sequencing was blood. The receptors shown here come from a human donor in good health.

This clonotype is labeled as medium-sized. J is TRBJ2-1 and V is TRBV29-1; the match to TRBD2 covers 10 bases. Germline V gene data show CDR1 as SQVTM and CDR2 as ANQGSEA. Germline trimming cut 3 bases from V and 4 bases from J; bases unmatched to any gene: 6. This CDR3 has 15 residues. The CDR3 DNA is TGCAGCGTTGAGAAACGGACTAGCGGATACAATGAGCAGTTCTTC. Its translation is CSVEKRTSGYNEQFF.

The table lists this clonotype with a count of one. The V gene is TRBV27, the J gene TRBJ2-1, with D uncertain. V gave up 3 bases and J gave up 4 bases, with 10 bases separating them. Germline lookup yields CDR1 MNHEY and CDR2 SMNVEV (reference sequence). The CDR3 covers 14 residues. CDR3 sequence (DNA): TGTGCCAGCAGTTTGCAGTCCAATTACAATGAGCAGTTCTTC. Its protein product is CASSLQSNYNEQFF.

The chain employs TRBV10-3 and TRBJ2-3, with 7 bases aligning to TRBD2. The CDR3 runs to 17 residues. The germline V gene encodes CDR1 ENHRY and CDR2 SYGVKD. V lost 0 bases to trimming and J lost 6 bases; unmatched junction nucleotides: 12. The CDR3 nucleotides read TGTGCCATCAGTGAGTCGGCTAGCGGTATTAAGGAGGATACGCAGTATTTT. Protein: CAISESASGIKEDTQYF.

This rearrangement joins TRBV19 to TRBJ2-3; TRBD2 matches 12 bases. CDR1 and CDR2 from the germline V gene are LNHDA and SQIVND (reference sequence). The CDR3 consists of 15 residues. J gave up 5 bases and V 4 bases, and 4 bases lay outside the gene matches. The CDR3 coding sequence is TGTGCCAGTAGTAGGGGACTAGCGGGTTTAGATACGCAGTATTTT. Residues: CASSRGLAGLDTQYF.

V is TRBV6-1 and J is TRBJ2-3, with D hard to call. Trimming removed 5 bases from V and 1 base from J, with 13 bases in between. Germline V lookup: CDR1 MNHNS, CDR2 SASEGT. The CDR3 totals 15 residues. The CDR3 nucleotides are TGTGCCAGCAGTCCCAGGTGGAGCGGCACAGATACGCAGTATTTT. As protein: CASSPRWSGTDTQYF.

The chain couples TRBV11-1 to TRBJ2-7; D is undetermined. The V end was cut by 5 bases, the J end by 2 bases, with 22 bases between. The V gene's germline CDR1 is SGHAT and CDR2 FQDESV (reference sequence). The CDR3 length is 17 residues. CDR3 amino acids: CASSGRGLQKNPYEQYF. In DNA, the CDR3 is TGTGCCAGCAGCGGTCGAGGTTTACAAAAGAATCCCTACGAGCAGTACTTC.

This clonotype showed up just a few times. The genes are TRBV27 and TRBJ2-1, with TRBD1 matching 8 bases. Germline CDR1 reads MNHEY; CDR2 reads SMNVEV (reference sequence). The CDR3 runs to 13 residues. V dropped 6 bases and J dropped 9; count of bases not matched to a gene: 7. The CDR3 bases are TGTGCCAGCAGCCCAGACAGGGGCAGTGAGCAGTTCTTC. Its translation: CASSPDRGSEQFF.

The chain has TRBV10-3 and TRBJ2-1, with D perhaps matching TRBD1 (5 bases). The CDR3 sequence is 12 residues long. CDR1 and CDR2 from the germline V gene are ENHRY and SYGVKD. V was shortened by 3 bases and J by 7 bases, with 7 bases between the two germline ends. The CDR3 loop reads CAISDQGNEQFF. The CDR3 nucleotides are TGTGCCATCAGTGACCAGGGTAATGAGCAGTTCTTC.

The chain links TRBV30 to TRBJ1-2; D gene unclear. Germline values: CDR1 GTSNPN, CDR2 SVGIG (reference sequence). The germline V and J ends were trimmed by 1 base and 3 bases, with 15 bases remaining between them. The CDR3 contains 15 residues. CDR3 sequence reads: CAWSAWTPKYYGYTF. The CDR3 DNA reads TGTGCCTGGAGTGCCTGGACCCCAAAGTACTATGGCTACACCTTC.

The rearrangement joins TRBV4-3 to TRBJ2-7; the match to TRBD2 covers 13 bases. The V and J ends lost 1 base and 4 bases, in that order; junction bases with no gene match: 7. Germline values: CDR1 LGHNA, CDR2 YSLEER. This CDR3 contains 17 residues. The CDR3 loop reads CASSQGLAGGFIYEQYF. The CDR3 region has the DNA TGCGCCAGCAGCCAAGGACTAGCGGGAGGTTTCATTTACGAGCAGTACTTC.

The chain combines TRBV12-3 or TRBV12-4 with TRBJ2-5; unclear D gene. The CDR3 is made up of 14 amino acids. V lost 3 bases and J 1 base, leaving 9 bases between the germline ends. The CDR3: CASSLRKSQETQYF. CDR3 sequence (DNA): TGTGCCAGCAGTTTGCGGAAATCCCAAGAGACCCAGTACTTC.

There are a few counts of this clonotype. V gene TRBV6-2 or TRBV6-3 combines with J gene TRBJ2-1; no firm D call. V gave up 6 bases and J gave up 8 bases, with 11 bases separating them. This CDR3 comprises 12 residues. Germline assignment: CDR1 MNHEY and CDR2 SVGEGT. Here the CDR3 reads CASSPAGHEQFF. The CDR3 nucleotides read TGTGCCAGCAGCCCCGCCGGTCATGAGCAGTTCTTC.

The chain is built from TRBV24-1 and TRBJ2-7; D is ambiguous. Germline CDR1 reads KGHDR; CDR2 reads SFDVKD. The V gene lost 4 bases and the J gene lost 7 bases, with 13 bases spanning the gap. The CDR3 spans 13 residues. The DNA for the CDR3 is TGTGCCACCAGTGACCGGCTTAATGGGGAGCAGTACTTC. It yields the protein CATSDRLNGEQYF.

V usage is TRBV30 and J usage is TRBJ1-2, with 8 nucleotides matching TRBD1. The germline V gene has CDR1 GTSNPN and CDR2 SVGIG (reference sequence). This CDR3 is built from 12 residues. The V gene end was trimmed by 4 bases and the J gene end by 4 bases; junction bases not matched to a gene: 2. CDR3 nucleotides: TGTGCCTGGAATCAGGGGGCCTATGGCTACACCTTC. Its protein is CAWNQGAYGYTF.

The chain is built from TRBV6-2 or TRBV6-3 and TRBJ1-4; TRBD1 aligns across 7 bases. The CDR3 consists of 15 residues. CDR1 is MNHEY and CDR2 is SVGEGT in the germline V gene. V was clipped by 6 bases and J by 7 bases; unmatched bases: 11. The CDR3: CASRPTGDYGEKLFF. The CDR3 coding sequence is TGTGCCAGCAGACCCACAGGGGACTACGGTGAAAAACTGTTTTTT.

The genes are TRBV19 and TRBJ2-2, with TRBD1 identical over 7 bases. The CDR3 has 15 amino acids. The germline V gene has CDR1 LNHDA and CDR2 SQIVND (reference sequence). V gave up 2 bases and J gave up 2 bases; unmatched junction bases: 2. The CDR3 protein is CASSINRGNTGELFF. The DNA of the CDR3 is TGTGCCAGTAGTATAAACAGGGGCAACACCGGGGAGCTGTTTTTT.

To note about this clonotype: The junction differs from germline at one of its ends, possibly a read error. This chain joins TRBV5-6 and TRBJ2-3; 8 positions match TRBD2. Germline lookup yields CDR1 SGHDT and CDR2 YYEEEE. The CDR3 is made up of 15 amino acids. The DNA for the CDR3 is TGTGCCAGCGGCTTTAGCGGGATTAGCACAGATACGCAGTATTTT. Amino acids: CASGFSGISTDTQYF.

The rearrangement links TRBV5-5 to TRBJ2-2, with 8 bases matching TRBD2. This CDR3 has 17 amino acids. The germline V gene encodes CDR1 SGHKS and CDR2 YYEKEE (reference sequence). Losses at the gene ends were 0 bases for V and 6 bases for J; bases not matched to a gene: 10. In nucleotides, the CDR3 is TGTGCCAGCAGCTTGGTTGCAAGCGGGGGAAGGGCCGGGGAGCTGTTTTTT. This translates into CASSLVASGGRAGELFF.

For the CDR3, the DNA is TGTGCCACCAGCAGTGGCGGGAGCGCGGGCGAGCAGTACTTC. Translation: CATSSGGSAGEQYF. The rearrangement joins TRBV15 to TRBJ2-7; 7 bases match TRBD2. The trim removed 3 bases at V and 6 bases at J, leaving 8 bases unmatched. The germline V gene has CDR1 LNHNV and CDR2 YYDKDF (reference sequence). This CDR3 is 14 amino acids long.

This clonotype has only a few counts. The chain uses TRBV6-1 and TRBJ2-7, with TRBD1 matching over 8 bases. CDR1 is MNHNS and CDR2 is SASEGT in the germline V gene. The CDR3 covers 14 residues. The J segment lost 2 bases and the V segment lost 8 bases, leaving 8 bases of the junction unmatched. CDR3 nucleotides: TGTGCCAGCCAAACGGGACAGGTGACCTACGAGCAGTACTTC. This translates into CASQTGQVTYEQYF.

This clonotype is medium-sized by share. This chain links TRBV29-1 with TRBJ2-1, with 14 nucleotides matching TRBD2. The CDR3 covers 13 residues. The junction had 4 bases not matched to a gene; V was cut back by 6 bases and J by 9 bases. The germline V gene encodes CDR1 SQVTM and CDR2 ANQGSEA. CDR3 region: CSVGTSGSREQFF. The CDR3 region has the DNA TGCAGCGTCGGGACTAGCGGGAGCCGTGAGCAGTTCTTC.